This T cell receptor (beta chain) was obtained from a study of T-cell memory formation after mild COVID-19. Study-wide context: For the most part, TCR clusters were specific to one donor. General study points: Among clones contracting day 15 to 85, CD4/CD8 was balanced, whereas later expanders leaned CD4+.

The V gene's germline CDR1 is SGHTA and CDR2 FQGNSA. The V gene lost 1 base and the J gene lost 9 bases, with 19 bases spanning the gap. CDR3 length: 16 amino acids. This clonotype was detected a few times. What it recognizes is unknown. TCRdb analysed the 5' RACE reads with MiXCR anew, one entry per CDR3 protein. Of 150,000 to 200,000 distinct CDR3 sequences in the sample, around a tenth are singletons; the top ten hold 3.8%. The sequence was collected from a man in his late teens or twenties who had mild COVID-19 (a few samples of this study predate the infection). Cell type and time point are not known. The sequenced material came from PBMCs or a T cell subset sorted from them (not recorded which). The chain joins TRBV7-2 to TRBJ2-1; D is possibly TRBD2 (6 bases). This chain's CDR3 is CASSLDGFSRRGEQFF. The CDR3 region has the DNA TGTGCCAGCAGCTTAGATGGGTTTAGCAGGAGGGGTGAGCAGTTCTTC.